Below, 25 T cell receptor beta chains from the same sample are listed, as sequenced in a study of blood T cell repertoires in COVID-19. Profiled with immunoSEQ multiplex PCR; TCRdb holds only in-frame clones, not every one. This table has some 220,000 clones, approximately 90% appearing once. The specimen was PBMCs or T cells enriched from blood (not recorded which). All receptors come from a woman younger than 30 in a cohort exposed to, infected with or recovered from COVID-19 (not recorded which).

The chain couples TRBV12-3 or TRBV12-4 to TRBJ1-4, with 8 positions matching TRBD1. This CDR3 comprises 13 residues. Unmatched junction bases numbered 5, after V lost 6 bases and J lost 8 bases. The CDR3 DNA is TGTGCCAGCAGCCCTGGGACAGGCGAAAAACTGTTTTTT. Its translation: CASSPGTGEKLFF.

The table lists this clone with a count of one. The chain carries TRBV2 and TRBJ1-1; 8 bases line up with TRBD1. The germline V gene has CDR1 SNHLY and CDR2 FYNNEI. The CDR3 covers 15 residues. V lost 4 bases and J lost 4; bases outside the gene matches: 8. CDR3 in DNA: TGTGCCAGCAGTGGGGCAGGGGGCCGGGGCACTGAAGCTTTCTTT. It is translated as CASSGAGGRGTEAFF.

The gene calls are TRBV7-9 and TRBJ2-1, with 11 bases lining up with TRBD1. V was clipped by 4 bases and J by 7 bases; unmatched bases: 3. The CDR3 extends over 14 amino acids. Germline loops: CDR1 SEHNR, CDR2 FQNEAQ (reference sequence). The CDR3 loop reads CASSYGTGGNEQFF. Written as DNA, the CDR3 is TGTGCCAGCAGCTACGGGACAGGGGGAAATGAGCAGTTCTTC.

The rearrangement uses TRBV4-1 and TRBJ2-1; D is possibly TRBD2 (5 bases). Germline V gives CDR1 MGHRA, CDR2 YSYEKL. CDR3 size: 15 residues. V dropped 0 bases and J dropped 12 bases, with 18 bases sitting between them. In DNA form, the CDR3 reads TGCGCCAGCAGCCAAGAGGGCACGGAAACTAGGATGCAGTTCTTC. It encodes CASSQEGTETRMQFF.

The chain combines TRBV1 with TRBJ2-7; the table assigns TRBD2, which was not confirmed against the DNA. TRBV1 represents a pseudogene. The CDR3 is made up of 17 amino acids. CDR3 loop: CTSSQDTASGKGREQYF. The CDR3 DNA is TGCACCAGCAGCCAAGATACGGCTAGCGGGAAAGGACGCGAGCAGTACTTC.

The V and J genes are TRBV4-1 and TRBJ1-1; D not resolved. V lost 4 bases to trimming and J lost 5 bases, with 14 bases between them. CDR1 is MGHRA, CDR2 YSYEKL, per germline. The CDR3 sequence is 14 residues long. CDR3 DNA: TGCGCCAGCAGCCCCCGGGAGGGCGGGACTGAAGCTTTCTTT. It is translated as CASSPREGGTEAFF.

This chain joins TRBV4-1 and TRBJ1-1, with a possible D match to TRBD1 (5 bases). The CDR3 has 15 amino acids. The germline V gene has CDR1 MGHRA and CDR2 YSYEKL. V lost 0 bases, J lost 7 bases, and 15 bases lay in between. For the CDR3, the DNA is TGCGCCAGCAGCCAAGACACCGCCGGGGGACTTGAAGCTTTCTTT. Residues: CASSQDTAGGLEAFF.

This clone appeared a single time. The chain links TRBV5-6 to TRBJ2-3; 7 positions match TRBD2. Germline-derived CDR1 and CDR2 are SGHDT and YYEEEE. CDR3 length equals 15 residues. The V segment lost 6 bases and the J segment 2 bases; nucleotides outside the gene matches: 9. In nucleotides, the CDR3 is TGTGCCAGCACCACTCGGACTAGATACACAGATACGCAGTATTTT. It codes for CASTTRTRYTDTQYF.

The V call is TRBV28, the J call TRBJ1-2; tentatively, D is TRBD1 (6 bases). CDR1 is MDHEN and CDR2 is SYDVKM in the germline V gene. The V and J ends lost 5 bases and 6 bases respectively, with 10 bases between them. This CDR3 is built from 12 residues. CDR3 region: CASSTGTNGYTF. The CDR3 DNA sequence: TGTGCCAGCAGTACCGGGACAAATGGCTACACCTTC.

The chain links TRBV2 to TRBJ2-2; TRBD2 agrees at 10 bases. Germline lookup yields CDR1 SNHLY and CDR2 FYNNEI. The CDR3 has 12 amino acids. V lost 1 base and J lost 13; bases outside the gene matches: 0. The CDR3 protein is CASSEVAGGLFF. As DNA, the CDR3 is TGTGCCAGCAGTGAAGTAGCGGGAGGGCTGTTTTTT. Combining the CDR3 with reference TRBV2 and TRBJ2-2 gives the whole variable domain EPEVTQTPSHQVTQMGQEVILRCVPISNHLYFYWYRQILGQKVEFLVSFYNNEISEKSEIFDDQFSVERPDGSNFTLKIRSTKLEDSAMYFCASSEVAGGLFFGEGSRLTVL.

The chain is built from TRBV24-1 and TRBJ1-5; D is uncertain. CDR3 length equals 14 residues. CDR1 is KGHDR, CDR2 SFDVKD, per germline. V lost 3 bases, J lost 0 bases, and 5 bases lay in between. This CDR3 is CATSDLDSNQPQHF. CDR3 DNA: TGTGCCACCAGTGATCTAGATAGCAATCAGCCCCAGCATTTT.

The rearrangement uses TRBV2 and TRBJ2-7, with D maybe TRBD1 (6 bases). V lost 8 bases, J lost 4 bases, and 15 bases lay in between. This CDR3 comprises 13 residues. Germline V CDR1 and CDR2: SNHLY, FYNNEI. CDR3 nucleotide sequence: TGTGCCAGCGTTGGCCAACAGGGATACGAGCAGTACTTC. This codes for CASVGQQGYEQYF.

The V gene is TRBV18, the J gene TRBJ2-2, with 7 positions matching TRBD1. The CDR3 runs to 15 residues. The germline gives CDR1 KGHSH, CDR2 LQKENI. V lost 2 bases, J lost 6 bases, and 6 bases stayed unmatched. CDR3 protein: CASSPGDSGPGELFF. The DNA of the CDR3 is TGTGCCAGCTCACCAGGGGACAGCGGTCCCGGGGAGCTGTTTTTT.

The chain links TRBV24-1 to TRBJ2-5; 8 bases line up with TRBD1. The junction had 13 bases not matched to a gene; V was cut back by 3 bases and J by 5 bases. CDR3 length equals 17 residues. The germline CDR1 and CDR2 sequences are KGHDR and SFDVKD. For the CDR3, the DNA is TGTGCCACCAGTGATGCTACAGGGGGTGATTTTCCGGAGACCCAGTACTTC. This encodes CATSDATGGDFPETQYF.

The chain is built from TRBV4-1 and TRBJ2-2; TRBD1 matches at 8 bases. The CDR3 consists of 15 residues. Germline lookup yields CDR1 MGHRA and CDR2 YSYEKL. The ends lost 3 bases at V and 4 bases at J; junction bases unmatched: 4. DNA of the CDR3: TGCGCCAGCAGCCAGCCACAGGGGGTCACCGGGGAGCTGTTTTTT. Protein: CASSQPQGVTGELFF.

The V gene is TRBV5-4, the J gene TRBJ2-7, with 10 bases identical to TRBD2. The CDR3 spans 16 residues. Germline-derived CDR1 and CDR2 are SGHNT and YYREEE (reference sequence). V dropped 4 bases and J dropped 2; count of bases not matched to a gene: 9. For the CDR3, the DNA is TGTGCCAGCAGCACCGGGACTAGCGACATCCCCTACGAGCAGTACTTC. This translates into CASSTGTSDIPYEQYF.

The chain has TRBV5-8 and TRBJ1-2, with no clear D. CDR3 length: 11 residues. CDR1 and CDR2 (germline): SGHTS, YDEGEE. Between the trimmed V and J ends, which lost 5 bases and 8 bases, there was a span of 10 bases. CDR3 nucleotides: TGTGCCAGCAGTCGTTTCCCGGGCTACACCTTC. It yields the protein CASSRFPGYTF.

This chain links TRBV7-9 with TRBJ2-7, with D possibly TRBD1 on 7 matching bases. The CDR3 covers 18 residues. Trimming left V 5 bases short and J 3 bases short, with 26 bases between. The germline V gene encodes CDR1 SEHNR and CDR2 FQNEAQ (reference sequence). CDR3 region: CASSPGGYRGRRGYEQYF. CDR3 in DNA: TGTGCCAGCAGCCCTGGGGGGTACAGGGGCCGCCGAGGCTACGAGCAGTACTTC.

The chain carries TRBV10-2 and TRBJ2-7, with 11 positions matching TRBD2. Trimming at V came to 7 bases and at J to 6 bases, leaving 5 bases not matched to a gene. Germline CDR1 reads WSHSY; CDR2 reads SAAADI. The CDR3 consists of 13 residues. In nucleotides, the CDR3 is TGCGCCAGCACGACTAGCGGGGCCGTCGAGCAGTACTTC. This codes for CASTTSGAVEQYF.

V and J are TRBV4-2 and TRBJ2-1; possible D gene TRBD2, 6 bases. Between the trimmed V and J ends, which lost 4 bases and 9 bases, there was a span of 22 bases. The germline CDR1 and CDR2 sequences are LGHNA and YNFKEQ. The CDR3 loop spans 16 amino acids. The CDR3 nucleotides are TGTGCCAGCAGCCTAGACCTAGGCGGGGAGGTAGGTGAGCAGTTCTTC. Its translation is CASSLDLGGEVGEQFF.

The chain combines TRBV13 with TRBJ2-7; 8 bases agree with TRBD2. The CDR3 sequence is 15 residues long. J lost 5 bases, V lost 5 bases, and 11 bases had no gene match. Germline CDR1 PRHDT, CDR2 FYEKMQ (reference sequence). This CDR3 reads CASSARAGGGHEQYF. The CDR3 DNA sequence: TGTGCCAGCAGCGCAAGGGCGGGAGGAGGCCACGAGCAGTACTTC.

The genes are TRBV7-2 and TRBJ2-1; the D gene is possibly TRBD2 (5 bases). CDR3 size: 10 residues. The V gene's germline CDR1 is SGHTA and CDR2 FQGNSA. The ends were cut back, 8 bases at V and 6 bases at J, with 5 bases in the middle. The CDR3 DNA follows: TGTGCCAGCGCGGGCAATGAGCAGTTCTTC. This translates into CASAGNEQFF.

V gene TRBV18 combines with J gene TRBJ2-3; 13 bases are a match to TRBD2. The trim removed 3 bases at V and 2 bases at J, leaving 2 bases unmatched. The CDR3 extends over 16 amino acids. Germline-derived CDR1 and CDR2 are KGHSH and LQKENI. CDR3 nucleotide sequence: TGTGCCAGCTCACCCGGACTAGCGGGAGACACAGATACGCAGTATTTT. Protein sequence: CASSPGLAGDTDTQYF.

This sequence joins TRBV2 and TRBJ1-2; TRBD1 matches 9 bases. The trim removed 6 bases at V and 2 bases at J, leaving 4 bases unmatched. This CDR3 has 14 amino acids. Germline V CDR1 and CDR2: SNHLY, FYNNEI. The CDR3 here is CASSQDRGNYGYTF. The CDR3 nucleotides read TGTGCCAGCAGCCAGGACAGGGGAAACTATGGCTACACCTTC.

The rearrangement uses TRBV19 and TRBJ1-1; D might be TRBD1 (5 bases). CDR1 is LNHDA and CDR2 is SQIVND in the germline V gene (reference sequence). The CDR3 has 13 residues. Trimming pared 6 bases from V and 3 bases from J, leaving 11 bases between. The DNA of the CDR3 is TGTGCCAGTAGAGGGACTGCGTACACTGAAGCTTTCTTT. Its translation is CASRGTAYTEAFF.